These 2 T cell receptor beta chains share one sample of origin, sequenced in a study of Ad26.COV2.S vaccination and SARS-CoV-2 variants. Treatment: 15 to 20 received Ad26.COV2.S at low or high dose, single or two shots; about 5 received placebo; per-sample allocation not given. Sampling was done on day 63 after the first vaccine or placebo injection. Here immunoSEQ multiplex PCR was the method, and the copy in TCRdb shows in-frame clones only, minus some. The sample lists a few hundred thousand clones, roughly 91% seen once, with around 3.5% in the top ten. The sequenced sample was peripheral blood, obtained in a trial of Ad26.COV2.S vaccine versus placebo. The receptors here all came from a person between 18 and 65 years old who received the Ad26.COV2.S COVID-19 vaccine or a placebo.

This chain links TRBV30 with TRBJ2-7; TRBD2 aligns across 11 bases. V lost 0 bases, J lost 0 bases, and 4 bases stayed unmatched. This CDR3 is 16 amino acids long. Per the germline V gene, CDR1 is GTSNPN and CDR2 is SVGIG (reference sequence). This chain's CDR3 is CAWSVWTSGYSYEQYF. In DNA form, the CDR3 reads TGTGCCTGGAGTGTATGGACTAGCGGGTACTCCTACGAGCAGTACTTC.

The sample holds a few counts of this clone. The sample holds other DNA sequences that translate to the same CDR3. The chain links TRBV7-9 to TRBJ1-5; D not resolved. This CDR3 has 16 residues. Germline V gene sequence: CDR1 SEHNR, CDR2 FQNEAQ (reference sequence). Deletions cut 1 base from V and 2 bases from J, with 12 bases between. CDR3 region: CASSLVGGGGNQPQHF. The CDR3 nucleotides read TGTGCCAGCAGCTTAGTTGGCGGCGGGGGCAATCAGCCCCAGCATTTT.